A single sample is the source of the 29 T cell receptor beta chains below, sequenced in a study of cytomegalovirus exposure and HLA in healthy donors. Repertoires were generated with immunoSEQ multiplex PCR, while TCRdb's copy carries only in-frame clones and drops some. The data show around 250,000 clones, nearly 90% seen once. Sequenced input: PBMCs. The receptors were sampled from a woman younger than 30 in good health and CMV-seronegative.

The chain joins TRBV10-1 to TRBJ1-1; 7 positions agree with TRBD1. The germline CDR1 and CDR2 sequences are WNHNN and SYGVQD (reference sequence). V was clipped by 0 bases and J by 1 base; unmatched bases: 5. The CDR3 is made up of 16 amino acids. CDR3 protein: CASSESRGTANTEAFF. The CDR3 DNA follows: TGCGCCAGCAGTGAGTCGAGGGGGACAGCGAACACTGAAGCTTTCTTT.

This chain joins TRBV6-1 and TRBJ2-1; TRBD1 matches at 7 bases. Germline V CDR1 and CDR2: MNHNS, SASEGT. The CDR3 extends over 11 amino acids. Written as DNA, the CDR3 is TGTGCGTCGACAGGGTTTCATGAGCAGTTCTTC. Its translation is CASTGFHEQFF.

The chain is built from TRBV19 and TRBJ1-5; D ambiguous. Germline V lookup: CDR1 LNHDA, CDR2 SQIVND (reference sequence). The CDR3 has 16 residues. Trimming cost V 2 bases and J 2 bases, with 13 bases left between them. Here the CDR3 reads CASSIIVGSGNQPQHF. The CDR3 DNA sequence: TGTGCCAGTAGTATAATTGTGGGTAGCGGCAATCAGCCCCAGCATTTT. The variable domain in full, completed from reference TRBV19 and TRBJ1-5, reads DGGITQSPKYLFRKEGQNVTLSCEQNLNHDAMYWYRQDPGQGLRLIYYSQIVNDFQKGDIAEGYSVSREKKESFPLTVTSAQKNPTAFYLCASSIIVGSGNQPQHFGDGTRLSIL.

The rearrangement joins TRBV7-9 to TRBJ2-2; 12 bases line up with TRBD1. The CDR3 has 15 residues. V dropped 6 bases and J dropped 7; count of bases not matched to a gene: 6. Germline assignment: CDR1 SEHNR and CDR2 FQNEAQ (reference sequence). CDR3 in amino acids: CASRKGQGASGELFF. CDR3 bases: TGTGCCAGCAGAAAGGGACAGGGGGCGAGCGGGGAGCTGTTTTTT.

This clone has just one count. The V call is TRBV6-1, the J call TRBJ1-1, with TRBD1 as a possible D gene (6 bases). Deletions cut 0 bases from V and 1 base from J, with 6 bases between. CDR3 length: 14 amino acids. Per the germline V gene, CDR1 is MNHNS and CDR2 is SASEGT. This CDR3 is CASSEAQGNTEAFF. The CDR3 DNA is TGTGCCAGCAGTGAAGCACAGGGGAACACTGAAGCTTTCTTT.

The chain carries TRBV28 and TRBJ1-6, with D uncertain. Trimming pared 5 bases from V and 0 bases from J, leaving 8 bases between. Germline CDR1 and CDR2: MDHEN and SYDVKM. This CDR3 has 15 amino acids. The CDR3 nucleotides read TGTGCCAGCAGTGGGCGTATCTCCTATAATTCACCCCTCCACTTT. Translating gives CASSGRISYNSPLHF.

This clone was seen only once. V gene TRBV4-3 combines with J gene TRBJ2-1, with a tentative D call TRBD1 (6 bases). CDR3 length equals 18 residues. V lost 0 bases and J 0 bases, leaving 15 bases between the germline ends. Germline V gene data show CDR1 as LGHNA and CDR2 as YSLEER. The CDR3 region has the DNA TGCGCCAGCAGCCAAGACCCGGACAGTCCCCACTCCTACAATGAGCAGTTCTTC. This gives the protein CASSQDPDSPHSYNEQFF.

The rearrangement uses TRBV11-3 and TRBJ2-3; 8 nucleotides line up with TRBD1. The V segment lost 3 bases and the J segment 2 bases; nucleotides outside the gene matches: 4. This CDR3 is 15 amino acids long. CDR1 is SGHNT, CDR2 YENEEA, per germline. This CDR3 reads CASSFTGQDTDTQYF. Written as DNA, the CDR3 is TGTGCCAGCAGCTTTACGGGACAGGACACAGATACGCAGTATTTT. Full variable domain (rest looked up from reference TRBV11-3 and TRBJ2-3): EAGVVQSPRYKIIEKKQPVAFWCNPISGHNTLYWYLQNLGQGPELLIRYENEEAVDDSQLPKDRFSAERLKGVDSTLKIQPAELGDSAVYLCASSFTGQDTDTQYFGPGTRLTVL.

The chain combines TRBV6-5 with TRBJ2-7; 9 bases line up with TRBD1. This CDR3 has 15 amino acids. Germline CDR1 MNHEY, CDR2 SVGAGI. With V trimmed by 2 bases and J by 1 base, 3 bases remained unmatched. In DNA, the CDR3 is TGTGCCAGCAGTTACGCCGGGACAGGGTCCTACGAGCAGTACTTC. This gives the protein CASSYAGTGSYEQYF.

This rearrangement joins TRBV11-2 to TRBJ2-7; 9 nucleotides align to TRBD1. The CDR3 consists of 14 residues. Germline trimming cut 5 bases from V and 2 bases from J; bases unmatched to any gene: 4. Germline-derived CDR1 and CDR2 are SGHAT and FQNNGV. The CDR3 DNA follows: TGTGCCAGCAGCCTGGGACAGGGAACCTACGAGCAGTACTTC. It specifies CASSLGQGTYEQYF.

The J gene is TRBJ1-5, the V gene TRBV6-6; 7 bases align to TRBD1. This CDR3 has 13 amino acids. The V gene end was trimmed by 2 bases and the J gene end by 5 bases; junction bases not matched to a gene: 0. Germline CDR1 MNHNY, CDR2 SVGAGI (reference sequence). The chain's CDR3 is CASSYGTDQPQHF. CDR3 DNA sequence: TGTGCCAGCAGTTACGGGACAGATCAGCCCCAGCATTTT.

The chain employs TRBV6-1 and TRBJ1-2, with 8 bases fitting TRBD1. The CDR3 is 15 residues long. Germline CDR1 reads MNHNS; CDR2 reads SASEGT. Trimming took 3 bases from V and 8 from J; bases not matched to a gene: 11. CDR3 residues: CASSDLGQGLSGYTF. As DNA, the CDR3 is TGTGCCAGCAGTGACTTAGGACAGGGACTAAGCGGCTACACCTTC.

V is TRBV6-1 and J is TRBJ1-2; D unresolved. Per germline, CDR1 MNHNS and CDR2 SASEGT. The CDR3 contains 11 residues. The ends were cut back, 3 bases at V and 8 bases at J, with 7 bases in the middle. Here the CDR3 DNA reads TGTGCCAGCAGTGACCCGGAGGGCTACACCTTC. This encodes CASSDPEGYTF.

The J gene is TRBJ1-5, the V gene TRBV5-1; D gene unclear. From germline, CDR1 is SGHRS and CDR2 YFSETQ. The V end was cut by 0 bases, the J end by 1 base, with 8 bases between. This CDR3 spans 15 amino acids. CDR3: CASSLGPESNQPQHF. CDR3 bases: TGCGCCAGCAGCTTGGGCCCGGAGAGCAATCAGCCCCAGCATTTT.

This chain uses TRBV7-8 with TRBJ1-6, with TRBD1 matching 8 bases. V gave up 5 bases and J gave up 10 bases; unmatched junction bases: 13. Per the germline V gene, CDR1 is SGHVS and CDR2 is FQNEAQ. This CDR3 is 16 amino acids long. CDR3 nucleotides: TGTGCCAGCAGCGAACAGGGGGTCACTGTGGGATCACCCCTCCACTTT. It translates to CASSEQGVTVGSPLHF.

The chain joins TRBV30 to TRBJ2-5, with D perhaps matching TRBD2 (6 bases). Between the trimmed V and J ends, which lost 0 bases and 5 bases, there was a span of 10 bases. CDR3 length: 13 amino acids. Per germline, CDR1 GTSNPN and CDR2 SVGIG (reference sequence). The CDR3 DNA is TGTGCCTGGAGTGTAGAGGGGAGGGAGACCCAGTACTTC. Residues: CAWSVEGRETQYF.

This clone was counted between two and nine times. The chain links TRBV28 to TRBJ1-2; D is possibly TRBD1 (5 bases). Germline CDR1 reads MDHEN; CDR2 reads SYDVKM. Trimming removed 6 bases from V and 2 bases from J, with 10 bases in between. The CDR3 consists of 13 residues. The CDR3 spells CASRGGENYGYTF. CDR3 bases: TGTGCCAGCAGAGGAGGGGAGAACTATGGCTACACCTTC.

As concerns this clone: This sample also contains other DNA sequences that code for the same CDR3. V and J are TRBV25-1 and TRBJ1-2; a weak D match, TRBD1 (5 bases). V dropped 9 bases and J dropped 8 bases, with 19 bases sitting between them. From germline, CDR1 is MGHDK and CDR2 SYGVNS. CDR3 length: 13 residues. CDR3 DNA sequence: TGTGCCAGTAGCTCACCGGGACTAGCCGGCTACACCTTC. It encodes CASSSPGLAGYTF.

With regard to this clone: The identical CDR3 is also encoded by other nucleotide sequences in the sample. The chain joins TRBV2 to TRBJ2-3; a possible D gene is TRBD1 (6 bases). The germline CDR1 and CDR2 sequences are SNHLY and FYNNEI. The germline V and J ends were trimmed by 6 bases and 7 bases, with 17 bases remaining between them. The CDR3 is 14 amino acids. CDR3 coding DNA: TGTGCCAGCAGGACCCGGCAGGGGTGGAATACGCAGTATTTT. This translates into CASRTRQGWNTQYF.

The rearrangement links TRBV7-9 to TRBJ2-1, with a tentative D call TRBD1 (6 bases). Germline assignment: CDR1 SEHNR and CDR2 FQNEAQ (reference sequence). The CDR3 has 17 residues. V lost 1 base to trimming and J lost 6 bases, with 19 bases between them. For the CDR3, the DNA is TGTGCCAGCAGCTTAGTGAAAGCAGGGGCCTGGACCAATGAGCAGTTCTTC. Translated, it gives CASSLVKAGAWTNEQFF.

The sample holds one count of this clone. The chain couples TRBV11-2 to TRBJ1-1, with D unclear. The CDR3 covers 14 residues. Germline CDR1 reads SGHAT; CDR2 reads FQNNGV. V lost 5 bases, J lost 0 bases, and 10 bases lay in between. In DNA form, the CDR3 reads TGTGCCAGCAGCCCTACTCTCTTGAACACTGAAGCTTTCTTT. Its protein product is CASSPTLLNTEAFF.

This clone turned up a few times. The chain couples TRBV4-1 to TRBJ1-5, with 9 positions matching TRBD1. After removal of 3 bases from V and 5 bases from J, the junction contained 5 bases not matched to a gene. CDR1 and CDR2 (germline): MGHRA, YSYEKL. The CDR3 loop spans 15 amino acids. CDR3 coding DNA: TGCGCCAGCAGCCATGTACAGGGGGCATATCAGCCCCAGCATTTT. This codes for CASSHVQGAYQPQHF.

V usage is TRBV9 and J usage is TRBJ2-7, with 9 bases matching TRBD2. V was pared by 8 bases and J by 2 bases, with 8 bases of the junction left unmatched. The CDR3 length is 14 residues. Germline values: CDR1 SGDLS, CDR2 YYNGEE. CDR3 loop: CASCRLAETYEQYF. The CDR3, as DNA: TGTGCCAGTTGCCGACTAGCGGAGACCTACGAGCAGTACTTC. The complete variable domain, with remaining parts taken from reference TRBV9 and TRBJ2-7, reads DSGVTQTPKHLITATGQRVTLRCSPRSGDLSVYWYQQSLDQGLQFLIQYYNGEERAKGNILERFSAQQFPDLHSELNLSSLELGDSALYFCASCRLAETYEQYFGPGTRLTVT.

The CDR3 spells CASSPMRTGELFF. CDR3 sequence (DNA): TGTGCCAGCTCACCAATGAGAACCGGGGAGCTGTTTTTT. V usage is TRBV18 and J usage is TRBJ2-2; no definite D call. The CDR3 runs 13 residues. Trimming pared 2 bases from V and 5 bases from J, leaving 6 bases between. Germline V gene sequence: CDR1 KGHSH, CDR2 LQKENI.

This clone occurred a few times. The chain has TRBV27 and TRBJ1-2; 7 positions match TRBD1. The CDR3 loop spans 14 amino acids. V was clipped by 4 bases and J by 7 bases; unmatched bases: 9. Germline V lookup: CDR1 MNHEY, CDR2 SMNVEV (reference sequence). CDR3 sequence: CASSSRLDRVGYTF. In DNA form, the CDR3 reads TGTGCCAGCAGTTCCCGCCTCGACAGGGTTGGCTACACCTTC.

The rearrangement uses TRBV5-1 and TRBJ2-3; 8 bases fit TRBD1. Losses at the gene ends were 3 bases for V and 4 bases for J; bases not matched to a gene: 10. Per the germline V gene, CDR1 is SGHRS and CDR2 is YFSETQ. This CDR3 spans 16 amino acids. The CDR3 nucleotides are TGCGCCAGCAGCTCTCCCAGGGGGCGAATCGCAGATACGCAGTATTTT. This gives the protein CASSSPRGRIADTQYF.

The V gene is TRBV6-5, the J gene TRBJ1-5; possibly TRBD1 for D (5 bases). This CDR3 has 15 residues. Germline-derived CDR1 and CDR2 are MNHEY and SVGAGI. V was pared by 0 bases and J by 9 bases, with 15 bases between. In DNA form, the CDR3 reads TGTGCCAGCAGTTACTCGATGGCCGGGGGGACGCCCCAGCATTTT. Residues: CASSYSMAGGTPQHF.

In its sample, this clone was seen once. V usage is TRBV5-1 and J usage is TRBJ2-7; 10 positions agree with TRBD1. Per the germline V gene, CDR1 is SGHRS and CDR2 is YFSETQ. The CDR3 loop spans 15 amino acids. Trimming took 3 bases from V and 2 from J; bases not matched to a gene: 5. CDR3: CASSSLDRGTYEQYF. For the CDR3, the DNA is TGCGCCAGCAGCTCGCTGGACAGGGGGACCTACGAGCAGTACTTC.

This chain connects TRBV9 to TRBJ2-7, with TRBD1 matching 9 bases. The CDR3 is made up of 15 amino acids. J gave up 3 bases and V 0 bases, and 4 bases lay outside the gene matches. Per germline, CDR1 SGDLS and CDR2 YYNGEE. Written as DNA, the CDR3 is TGTGCCAGCAGCGTAGGGGACAGGGTTTACTACGAGCAGTACTTC. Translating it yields CASSVGDRVYYEQYF.